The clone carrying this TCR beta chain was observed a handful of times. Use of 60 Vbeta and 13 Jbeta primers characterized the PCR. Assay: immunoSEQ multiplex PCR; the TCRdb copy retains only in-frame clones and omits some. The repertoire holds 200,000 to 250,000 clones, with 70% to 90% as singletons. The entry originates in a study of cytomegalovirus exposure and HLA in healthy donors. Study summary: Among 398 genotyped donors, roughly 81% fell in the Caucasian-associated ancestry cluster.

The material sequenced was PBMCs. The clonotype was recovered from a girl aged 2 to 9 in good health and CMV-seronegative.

The CDR3 loop reads CASSLRGSSYNEQFF. In DNA form, the CDR3 reads TGTGCCAGCAGCTTACGGGGGAGCTCCTACAATGAGCAGTTCTTC. The chain carries TRBV7-6 and TRBJ2-1; possible D gene TRBD2, 6 bases. Germline V lookup: CDR1 SGHVS, CDR2 FNYEAQ. V was clipped by 2 bases and J by 0 bases, with 8 bases between them. The CDR3 covers 15 residues.